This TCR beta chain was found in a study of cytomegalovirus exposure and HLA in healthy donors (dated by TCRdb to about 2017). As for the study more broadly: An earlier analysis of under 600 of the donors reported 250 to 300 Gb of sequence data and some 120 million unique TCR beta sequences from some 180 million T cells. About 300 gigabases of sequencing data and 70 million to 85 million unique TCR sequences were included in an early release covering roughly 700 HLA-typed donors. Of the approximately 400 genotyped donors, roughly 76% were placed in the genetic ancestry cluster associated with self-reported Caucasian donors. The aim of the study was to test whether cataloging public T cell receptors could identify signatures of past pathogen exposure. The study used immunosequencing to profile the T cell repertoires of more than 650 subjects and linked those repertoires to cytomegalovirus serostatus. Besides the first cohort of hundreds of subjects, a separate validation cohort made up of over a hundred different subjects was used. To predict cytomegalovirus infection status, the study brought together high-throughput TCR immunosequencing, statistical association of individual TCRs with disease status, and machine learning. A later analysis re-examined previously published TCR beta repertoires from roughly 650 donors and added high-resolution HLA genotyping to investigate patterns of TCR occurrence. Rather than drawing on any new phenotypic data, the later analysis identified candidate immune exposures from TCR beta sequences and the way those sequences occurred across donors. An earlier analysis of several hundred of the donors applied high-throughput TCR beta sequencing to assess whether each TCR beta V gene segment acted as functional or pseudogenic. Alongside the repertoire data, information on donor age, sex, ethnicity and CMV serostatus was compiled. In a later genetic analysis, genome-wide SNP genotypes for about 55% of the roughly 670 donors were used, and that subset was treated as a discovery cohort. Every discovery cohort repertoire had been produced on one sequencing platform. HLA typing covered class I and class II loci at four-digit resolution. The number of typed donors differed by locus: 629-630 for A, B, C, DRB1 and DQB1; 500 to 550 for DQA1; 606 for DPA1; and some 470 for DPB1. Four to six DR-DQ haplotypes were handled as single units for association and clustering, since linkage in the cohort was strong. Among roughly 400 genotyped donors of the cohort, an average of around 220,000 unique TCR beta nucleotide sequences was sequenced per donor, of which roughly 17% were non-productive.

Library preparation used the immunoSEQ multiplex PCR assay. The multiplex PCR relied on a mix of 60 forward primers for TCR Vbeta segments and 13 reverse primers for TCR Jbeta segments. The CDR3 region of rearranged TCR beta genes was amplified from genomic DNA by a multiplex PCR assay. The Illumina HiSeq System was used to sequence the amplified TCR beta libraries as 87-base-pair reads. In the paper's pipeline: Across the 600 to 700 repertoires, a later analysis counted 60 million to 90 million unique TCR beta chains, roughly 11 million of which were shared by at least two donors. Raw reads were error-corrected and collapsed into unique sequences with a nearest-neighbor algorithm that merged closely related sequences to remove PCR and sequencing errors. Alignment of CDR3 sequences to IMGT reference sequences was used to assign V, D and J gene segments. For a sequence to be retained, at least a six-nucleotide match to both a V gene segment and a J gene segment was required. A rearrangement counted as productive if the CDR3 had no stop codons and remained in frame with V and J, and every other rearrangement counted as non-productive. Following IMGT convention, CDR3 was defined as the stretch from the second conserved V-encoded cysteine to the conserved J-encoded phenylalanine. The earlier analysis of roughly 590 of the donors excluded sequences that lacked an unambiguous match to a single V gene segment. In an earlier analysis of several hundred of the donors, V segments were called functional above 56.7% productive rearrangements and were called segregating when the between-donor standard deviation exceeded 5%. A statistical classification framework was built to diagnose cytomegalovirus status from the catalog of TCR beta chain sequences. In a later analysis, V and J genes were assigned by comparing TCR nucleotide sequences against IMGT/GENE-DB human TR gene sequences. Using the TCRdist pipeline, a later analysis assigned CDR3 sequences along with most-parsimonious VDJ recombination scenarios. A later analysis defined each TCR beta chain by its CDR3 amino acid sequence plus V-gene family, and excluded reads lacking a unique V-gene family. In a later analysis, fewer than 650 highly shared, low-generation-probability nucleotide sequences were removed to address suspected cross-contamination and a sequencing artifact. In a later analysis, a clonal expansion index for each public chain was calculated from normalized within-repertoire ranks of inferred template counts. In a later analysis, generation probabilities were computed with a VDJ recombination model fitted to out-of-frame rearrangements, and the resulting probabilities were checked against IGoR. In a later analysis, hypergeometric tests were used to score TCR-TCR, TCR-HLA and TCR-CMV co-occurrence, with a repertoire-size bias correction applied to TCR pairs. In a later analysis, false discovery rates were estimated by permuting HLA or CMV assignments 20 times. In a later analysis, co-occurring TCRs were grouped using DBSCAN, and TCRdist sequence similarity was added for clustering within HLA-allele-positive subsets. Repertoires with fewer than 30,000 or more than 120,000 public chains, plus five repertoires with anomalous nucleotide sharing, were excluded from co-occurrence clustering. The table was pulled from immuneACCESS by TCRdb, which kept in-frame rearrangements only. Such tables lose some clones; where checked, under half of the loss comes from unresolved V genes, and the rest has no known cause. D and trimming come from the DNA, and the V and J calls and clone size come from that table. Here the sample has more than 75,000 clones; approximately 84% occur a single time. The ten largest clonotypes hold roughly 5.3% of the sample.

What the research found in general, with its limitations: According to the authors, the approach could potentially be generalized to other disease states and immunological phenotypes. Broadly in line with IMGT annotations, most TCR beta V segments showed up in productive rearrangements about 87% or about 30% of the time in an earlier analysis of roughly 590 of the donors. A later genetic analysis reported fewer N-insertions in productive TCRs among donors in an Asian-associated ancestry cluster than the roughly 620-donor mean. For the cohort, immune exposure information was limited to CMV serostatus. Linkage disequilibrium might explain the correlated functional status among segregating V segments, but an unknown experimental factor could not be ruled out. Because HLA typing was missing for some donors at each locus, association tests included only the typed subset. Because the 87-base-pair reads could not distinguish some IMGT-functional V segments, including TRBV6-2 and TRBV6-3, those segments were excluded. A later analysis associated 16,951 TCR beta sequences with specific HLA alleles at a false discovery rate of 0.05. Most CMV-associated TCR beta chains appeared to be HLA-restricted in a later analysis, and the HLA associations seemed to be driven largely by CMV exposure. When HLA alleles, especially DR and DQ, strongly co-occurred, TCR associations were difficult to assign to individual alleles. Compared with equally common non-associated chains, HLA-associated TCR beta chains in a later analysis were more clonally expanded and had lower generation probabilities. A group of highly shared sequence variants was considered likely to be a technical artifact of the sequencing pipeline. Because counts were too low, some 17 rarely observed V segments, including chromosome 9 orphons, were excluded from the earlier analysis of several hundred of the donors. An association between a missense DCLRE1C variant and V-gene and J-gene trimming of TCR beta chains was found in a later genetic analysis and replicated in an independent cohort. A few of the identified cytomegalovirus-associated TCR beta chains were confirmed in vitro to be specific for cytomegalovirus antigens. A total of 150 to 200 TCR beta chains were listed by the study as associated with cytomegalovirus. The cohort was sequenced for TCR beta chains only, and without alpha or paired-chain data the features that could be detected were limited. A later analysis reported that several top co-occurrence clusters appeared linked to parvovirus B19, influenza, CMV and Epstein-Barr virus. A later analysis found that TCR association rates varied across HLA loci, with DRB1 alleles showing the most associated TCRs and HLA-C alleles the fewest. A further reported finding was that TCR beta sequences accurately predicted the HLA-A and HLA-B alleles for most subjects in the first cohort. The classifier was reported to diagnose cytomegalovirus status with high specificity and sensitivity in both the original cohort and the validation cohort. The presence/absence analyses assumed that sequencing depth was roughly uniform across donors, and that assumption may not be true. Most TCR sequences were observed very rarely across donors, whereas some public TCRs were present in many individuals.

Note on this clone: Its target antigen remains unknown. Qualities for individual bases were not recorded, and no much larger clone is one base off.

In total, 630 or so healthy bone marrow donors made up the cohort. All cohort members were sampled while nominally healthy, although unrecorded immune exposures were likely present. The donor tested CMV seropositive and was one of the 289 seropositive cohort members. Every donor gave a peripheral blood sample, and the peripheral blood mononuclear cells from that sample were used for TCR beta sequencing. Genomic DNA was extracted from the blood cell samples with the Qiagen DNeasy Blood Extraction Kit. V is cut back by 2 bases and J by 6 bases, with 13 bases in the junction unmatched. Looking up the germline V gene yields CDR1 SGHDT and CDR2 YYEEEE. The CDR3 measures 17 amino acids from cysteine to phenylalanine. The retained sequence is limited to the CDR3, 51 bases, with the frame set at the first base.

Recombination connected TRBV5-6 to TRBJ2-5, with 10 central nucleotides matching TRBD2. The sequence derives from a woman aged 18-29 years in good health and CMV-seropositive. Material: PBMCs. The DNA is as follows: TGTGCCAGCAGCTTCCGGACTAGCGGACCAGGGGGGAAGACCCAGTACTTC. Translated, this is CASSFRTSGPGGKTQYF.